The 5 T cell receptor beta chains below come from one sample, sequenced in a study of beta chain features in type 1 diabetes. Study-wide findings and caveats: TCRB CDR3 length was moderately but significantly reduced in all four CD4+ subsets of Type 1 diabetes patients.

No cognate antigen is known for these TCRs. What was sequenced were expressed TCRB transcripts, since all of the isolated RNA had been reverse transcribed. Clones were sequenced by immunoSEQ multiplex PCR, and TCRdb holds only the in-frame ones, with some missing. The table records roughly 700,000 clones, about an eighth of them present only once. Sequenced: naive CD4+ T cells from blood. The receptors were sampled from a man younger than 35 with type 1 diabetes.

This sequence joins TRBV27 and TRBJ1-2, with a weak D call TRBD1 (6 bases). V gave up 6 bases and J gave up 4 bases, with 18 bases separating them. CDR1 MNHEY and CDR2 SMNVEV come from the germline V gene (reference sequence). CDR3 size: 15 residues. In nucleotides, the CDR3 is TGTGCCAGCAGCCTGGTCCTAGGGGGGCCCTATGGCTACACCTTC. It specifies CASSLVLGGPYGYTF.

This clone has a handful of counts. The CDR3 spells CASSYPGVETQYF. The CDR3 coding sequence is TGTGCCAGCAGTTACCCAGGCGTGGAGACCCAGTACTTC. The V and J genes are TRBV6-6 and TRBJ2-5, with no clear D. The CDR3 contains 13 residues. The germline CDR1 and CDR2 sequences are MNHNY and SVGAGI (reference sequence). Trimming cost V 2 bases and J 5 bases, with 9 bases left between them.

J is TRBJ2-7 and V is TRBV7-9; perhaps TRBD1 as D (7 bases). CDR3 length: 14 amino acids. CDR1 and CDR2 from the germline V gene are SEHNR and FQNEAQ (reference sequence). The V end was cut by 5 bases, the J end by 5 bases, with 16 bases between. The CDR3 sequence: CASSLYRGGDEQYF. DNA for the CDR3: TGTGCCAGCAGCCTATACAGGGGAGGCGACGAGCAGTACTTC.

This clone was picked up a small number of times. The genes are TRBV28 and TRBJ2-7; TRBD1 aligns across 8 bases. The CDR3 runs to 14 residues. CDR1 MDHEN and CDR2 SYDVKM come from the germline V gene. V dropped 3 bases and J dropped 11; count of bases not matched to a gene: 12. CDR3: CASSLGTGLRGEYF. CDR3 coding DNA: TGTGCCAGCAGTTTGGGGACAGGCCTCCGGGGCGAGTACTTC.

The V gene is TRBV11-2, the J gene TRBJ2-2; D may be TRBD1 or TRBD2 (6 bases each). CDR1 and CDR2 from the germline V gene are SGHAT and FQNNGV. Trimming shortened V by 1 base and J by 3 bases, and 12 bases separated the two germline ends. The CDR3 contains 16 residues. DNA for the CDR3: TGTGCCAGCAGCTTAGGAACGGGGGCCTACACCGGGGAGCTGTTTTTT. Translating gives CASSLGTGAYTGELFF.